A selection of T cell receptor beta chains follows, all from one sample in a study of T cell responses to AZD1222 COVID-19 vaccine. Generated by immunoSEQ multiplex PCR, the TCRdb table keeps only in-frame clones and is missing some. The table records tens of thousands of clones, 85% to 95% of them present only once. Sequencing used peripheral blood, obtained 28 days after the second dose of the MenACWY control vaccine. The receptor set was obtained from an adult who received the MenACWY meningococcal vaccine as a control. Each CDR3 is given with its conserved first and last residue. The D gene is left open where the match is weak. Clone size is shown for a subset of rows, as once, few, many or a class of expanded clone.

-,TRBV6-2/TRBV6-3,-,TRBJ1-5,TGTGCCAGCAGTCAATTCGGGGGCCAGCCCCAGCATTTT,CASSQFGGQPQHF
once,TRBV28,-,TRBJ1-2,TGTGCCAGCAGTCTAGGGTTCAACTATGGCTACACCTTC,CASSLGFNYGYTF
-,TRBV5-1,-,TRBJ1-1,TGCGCCAGCAGCCCCCGGATAGGGGGTGACACTGAAGCTTTCTTT,CASSPRIGGDTEAFF
-,TRBV7-9,-,TRBJ1-5,TGTGCCAGCAGTTCACAAGGCAATCAGCCCCAGCATTTT,CASSSQGNQPQHF
-,TRBV19,-,TRBJ2-5,TGTGCCAGTAGTGGAAACGGAGGGACCCAGTACTTC,CASSGNGGTQYF
-,TRBV7-2,-,TRBJ2-2,TGTGCCAGCTCAACCCTTCCGGTTATCTCGAACACCGGGGAGCTGTTTTTT,CASSTLPVISNTGELFF
-,TRBV5-4,-,TRBJ1-2,TGTGCCAGCAGCTTGGTAGAGCGAAGGAGTGGCTACACCTTC,CASSLVERRSGYTF
-,TRBV28,TRBD2,TRBJ2-1,TGTGCCAGCAGTGCCGGGACTAGATCCTCCAATGAGCAGTTCTTC,CASSAGTRSSNEQFF
-,TRBV24-1,-,TRBJ1-5,TGTGCCACCAGTGACGCTGGGCGGCAGCCCCAGCATTTT,CATSDAGRQPQHF
once,TRBV6-1,-,TRBJ1-1,TGTGCCAGCAGTGAAGACAGGGCGGCTTTCTTT,CASSEDRAAFF
once,TRBV7-2,-,TRBJ1-5,TGTGCCAGCAGCTTACTGGCGAATCAGCCCCAGCATTTT,CASSLLANQPQHF
-,TRBV5-1,-,TRBJ2-1,TGCGCCAGCAGCTCATCCGGGCGGTACAATGAGCAGTTCTTC,CASSSSGRYNEQFF
-,TRBV19,-,TRBJ2-5,TGTGCCAGTAGTATGGAGGAGACCCAGTACTTC,CASSMEETQYF
once,TRBV7-9,-,TRBJ2-3,TGTGCCAGCAGCTCAAGCACAGATACGCAGTATTTT,CASSSSTDTQYF
-,TRBV27,TRBD2,TRBJ2-1,TGTGCCAGCACTTTTACTAGCGGGAGTGTCAATGAGCAGTTCTTC,CASTFTSGSVNEQFF
-,TRBV9,TRBD2,TRBJ2-2,TGTGCCAGCAGCGTAAGGGAGGGCGGGGAGCTGTTTTTT,CASSVREGGELFF
-,TRBV27,TRBD1,TRBJ2-1,TGTGCCAGCAGCCAGACTGCGGGACAGGGTTACAATGAGCAGTTCTTC,CASSQTAGQGYNEQFF
-,TRBV11-2,-,TRBJ1-4,TGTGCCAGCAGTCCTCCCGACAGGATAGGCGAAAAACTGTTTTTT,CASSPPDRIGEKLFF
-,TRBV12-2,-,TRBJ2-7,TGTGCAAGTCGCTTAGCCCTGGTGGCTGGACCCCCAGCAGTCGAGCAGTACTTC,CASRLALVAGPPAVEQYF
-,TRBV29-1,-,TRBJ2-7,TGCAGCGTTCCTATACGGGAGAATGGCGAGCAGTACTTC,CSVPIRENGEQYF
-,TRBV29-1,-,TRBJ2-2,TGCAGCGTTGTCCCCCAGGTCGACGCAGGCGGGGAGCTGTTTTTT,CSVVPQVDAGGELFF
-,TRBV11-2,-,TRBJ1-2,TGTGCCAGCAGTGATGGAGGACAGTTCTCTAACTATGGCTACACCTTC,CASSDGGQFSNYGYTF
-,TRBV11-2,-,TRBJ1-3,TGTGCCAGCACCTCGCTGGGGGCCACGACTGGAAACACCATATATTTT,CASTSLGATTGNTIYF
-,TRBV10-3,-,TRBJ2-6,TGTGCCATCAGTGACAGTCAAACAACCCTGGGCGCCAACGTCCTGACTTTC,CAISDSQTTLGANVLTF
-,TRBV7-8,TRBD1,TRBJ1-4,TGTGCCAGCAGTCCGGGGGGTACAGGGGGAGAAAAACTGTTTTTT,CASSPGGTGGEKLFF
-,TRBV6-5,-,TRBJ1-1,TGTGCCAGCAGTTACGGCGGCCTCACTGAAGCTTTCTTT,CASSYGGLTEAFF
-,TRBV7-9,-,TRBJ2-2,TGTGCCAGCAGCTTAGGACCGCCCTTGAACACCGGGGAGCTGTTTTTT,CASSLGPPLNTGELFF
-,TRBV20-1,-,TRBJ2-1,TGCAGTGCCCAGAACAATGAGCAGTTCTTC,CSAQNNEQFF
once,TRBV6-5,-,TRBJ2-2,TGTGCCAGCGGGGGCGGGTTCGACACCGGGGAGCTGTTTTTT,CASGGGFDTGELFF
-,TRBV5-1,TRBD1,TRBJ1-4,TGCGCCAGCAGCTTGAGTCAGGGGGCCTTTGAAAAACTGTTTTTT,CASSLSQGAFEKLFF
-,TRBV4-3,-,TRBJ2-6,TGCGCCAGCAGCCAAATTACAGGATCTGGGGCCAACGTCCTGACTTTC,CASSQITGSGANVLTF
-,TRBV7-2,-,TRBJ2-5,TGTGCCAGCAGCTTAGGTTCGCAACGTGGGGGAGAGACCCAGTACTTC,CASSLGSQRGGETQYF
-,TRBV11-1,TRBD1,TRBJ2-2,TGTGCCAGCAGCTTGACAGGGGCGGGGAGGGAGCTGTTTTTT,CASSLTGAGRELFF
-,TRBV13,-,TRBJ1-3,TGTGCCAGCAGCTTAGGTACAGTTCCTGGAAACACCATATATTTT,CASSLGTVPGNTIYF
-,TRBV28,-,TRBJ2-7,TGTGCCAGCAGTTCTCCGGGCGGAGGACAGCTCCTCTACGAGCAGTACTTC,CASSSPGGGQLLYEQYF
-,TRBV3-1/TRBV3-2,TRBD2,TRBJ2-5,TGTGCCAGCAGCCAAGATAGCGGGGGGGAGACCCAGTACTTC,CASSQDSGGETQYF
-,TRBV6-1,-,TRBJ2-1,TGTGCCAGCAGTGAAACCACCGGGACACCCTACTACAATGAGCAGTTCTTC,CASSETTGTPYYNEQFF
-,TRBV4-3,-,TRBJ2-5,TGCGCCAGCAGCCCCGGCCTTCGGCGGGAAAGGCTACAAGAGACCCAGTACTTC,CASSPGLRRERLQETQYF
-,TRBV28,-,TRBJ1-5,TGTGCCAGCAGGGGTAACGGGGCTCAGCCCCAGCATTTT,CASRGNGAQPQHF
-,TRBV7-8,TRBD2,TRBJ2-7,TGTGCCAGCAGCTCAGGACGACTAGCGGGAGCCTACGAGCAGTACTTC,CASSSGRLAGAYEQYF
-,TRBV7-8,-,TRBJ1-1,TGTGCCAGCAGTCGTAACCCGAGACCAAACACTGAAGCTTTCTTT,CASSRNPRPNTEAFF
-,TRBV6-5,TRBD1,TRBJ1-1,TGTGCCAGCAGTTACCACTCCCCAGGGACAGTAACTGAAGCTTTCTTT,CASSYHSPGTVTEAFF
-,TRBV5-1,-,TRBJ2-2,TGCGCCAGCAGCTTAAGATCATCCCCCGGGGAGCTGTTTTTT,CASSLRSSPGELFF
-,TRBV4-2,TRBD1,TRBJ1-4,TGTGCCAGCAGCCAGGAGGTGGACAGGAATGAAAAACTGTTTTTT,CASSQEVDRNEKLFF
once,TRBV25-1,-,TRBJ1-1,TGTGCCAGCAGTGAAGAGTTAGGGGCTAACACTGAAGCTTTCTTT,CASSEELGANTEAFF
-,TRBV5-1,-,TRBJ1-6,TGCGCCAGCAAGTGGGACTCGGCGGGAAATTCACCCCTCCACTTT,CASKWDSAGNSPLHF
-,TRBV5-4,-,TRBJ1-1,TGTGCCAGCAGCTTGAAACTTCCGAACACTGAAGCTTTCTTT,CASSLKLPNTEAFF
-,TRBV14,-,TRBJ2-1,TGTGCCAGCAGCCATGCGACTGGTGAGCAGTTCTTC,CASSHATGEQFF
-,TRBV4-3,-,TRBJ1-1,TGCGCCAGCAGCCAAGGAGTCGGTGAAGCTTTCTTT,CASSQGVGEAFF